This T cell receptor (beta chain) was sequenced during a study of identical twins. TCRdb re-derived calls from the 5' RACE reads in MiXCR, one entry per CDR3 protein. The table includes 1.5 million to 2 million distinct CDR3 sequences, around 29% detected once. Study-wide results and caveats: The models gave estimates that fell short of the out-of-frame TCR alpha sharing seen in monozygotic twins. Excess sharing between twins was weaker in beta out-of-frame sequences.

V lost 5 bases to trimming and J lost 9 bases, with 7 bases between them. Germline lookup yields CDR1 MDHEN and CDR2 SYDVKM. The CDR3 has 10 amino acids. This clonotype was counted at least ten times. Its specificity is unknown. The sequence was collected from a newborn girl in good health. J is TRBJ1-2 and V is TRBV28, with D unclear. The sequenced material came from cord blood. The CDR3 loop is CASSQESYTF. As DNA, the CDR3 is TGTGCCAGCAGTCAGGAGAGCTACACCTTC.